This T cell receptor beta chain was identified during a study of CD8+CD57+ T cells in acquired aplastic anemia. Overall study context: Isolated CD4+ and CD8+ cells, once sorted, yielded DNA averaging around 3 ug.

All sequencing subjects had displayed CD8+CD57+ cell expansion on flow cytometry. Untreated patients provided the blood samples, with no therapy given before sampling. Study-wide results and limits: Both patients and controls carried the same twenty-nine CD8+ CDR3 sequences. Levels of CD8+ Simpson's diversity were not significantly distinct in patients versus controls.

Comments on this clonotype: Its antigen is unknown.

CDR3 and TCR beta VDJ profiling relied on genomic DNA as the template. TCRdb passed the reads through MiXCR, listing each CDR3 protein once. The sample carries around 200,000 distinct CDR3 sequences, approximately 52% recorded once. Germline CDR1 SNHLY, CDR2 FYNNEI. There are 15 residues in the CDR3. Germline trimming cut 6 bases from V and 0 bases from J; bases unmatched to any gene: 6. Sequencing used sorted CD4+, CD8+, or CD8+CD57+ T cells (not recorded which) from PBMCs. The receptor comes from a human donor with aplastic anemia. The V call is TRBV2, the J call TRBJ2-7, with TRBD1 matching 9 bases. The CDR3 sequence: CASRDRGKGSYEQYF. Written as DNA, the CDR3 is TGTGCCAGCAGGGACAGGGGTAAGGGCTCCTACGAGCAGTACTTC.